These T cell receptor beta chains were read from a single sample in a study of T cells in Graves' hyperthyroidism and ophthalmopathy. One entry per CDR3 protein results from TCRdb running MiXCR on the multiplex PCR reads. This table has roughly 500,000 distinct CDR3 sequences, 22% appearing once. The sample taken for sequencing was blood. The receptors were sampled from a woman in her 70s with Graves' ophthalmopathy. CDR3s include the opening cysteine and the closing phenylalanine or tryptophan. The D gene is left open where the match is weak. For some rows the clone size is stated as once, few or many, or as a class when expanded; others skip it.

cdr3_nt cdr3_aa j_call clone_size d_call v_call
TGTGCCAGCAGTGCTAGCCCGAGCTCCCACAATGAGCAGGTCTTC CASSASPSSHNEQVF TRBJ2-1 . . TRBV2
TGTGCCAGTAGTATAGGGATGGGGGATACGCAGTATTTT CASSIGMGDTQYF TRBJ2-3 . . TRBV19
TGTGCCACCAGTGATTCTAGCGGGAACACCGGGGAGCTGTTTTTT CATSDSSGNTGELFF TRBJ2-2 . TRBD2 TRBV24-1
TGCAGTGCTAGAGAGGGGGTGAATGGCTACACCTTC CSAREGVNGYTF TRBJ1-2 . . TRBV20-1
TGTGCCTCCAAGGTCCCAGGGACGGACATTCAGTACTTC CASKVPGTDIQYF TRBJ2-4 once . TRBV5-5
TGTGCCAGCAGCCAAGGGGGAGGATTAGCGGGAGCAGAGACCCAGTACTTC CASSQGGGLAGAETQYF TRBJ2-5 . TRBD2 TRBV3-1
TGTGCCTGGGGGGAAGGCAGACACGGCAATCAGCCCCAGCATTTT CAWGEGRHGNQPQHF TRBJ1-5 . . TRBV30
TGTGCCAGCAGTACACCGGACAGGAATAATTCACCCCTCCACTTT CASSTPDRNNSPLHF TRBJ1-6 few TRBD1 TRBV6-1
TGTGCCAGCACCCCAGGGACCAAAAACATTCAGTACTTC CASTPGTKNIQYF TRBJ2-4 few . TRBV6-2/TRBV6-3
TGTGCCAGCAGCAACCCACCCAGGGGTGGCTACACCTTC CASSNPPRGGYTF TRBJ1-2 . . TRBV7-2